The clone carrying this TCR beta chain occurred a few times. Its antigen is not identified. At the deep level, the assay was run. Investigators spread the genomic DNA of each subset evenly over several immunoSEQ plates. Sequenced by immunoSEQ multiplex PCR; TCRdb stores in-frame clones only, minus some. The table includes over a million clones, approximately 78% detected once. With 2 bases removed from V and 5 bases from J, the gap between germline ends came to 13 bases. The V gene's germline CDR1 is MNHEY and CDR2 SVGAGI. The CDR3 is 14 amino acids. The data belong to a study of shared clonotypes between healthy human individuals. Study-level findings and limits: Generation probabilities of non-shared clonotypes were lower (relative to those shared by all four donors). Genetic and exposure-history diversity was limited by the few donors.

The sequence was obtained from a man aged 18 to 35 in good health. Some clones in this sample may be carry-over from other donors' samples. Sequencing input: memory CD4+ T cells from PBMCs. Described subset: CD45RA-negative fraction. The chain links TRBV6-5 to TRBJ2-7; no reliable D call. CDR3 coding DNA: TGTGCCAGCAGTTACCAATTAGGCGGCCACGAGCAGTACTTC. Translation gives CASSYQLGGHEQYF.